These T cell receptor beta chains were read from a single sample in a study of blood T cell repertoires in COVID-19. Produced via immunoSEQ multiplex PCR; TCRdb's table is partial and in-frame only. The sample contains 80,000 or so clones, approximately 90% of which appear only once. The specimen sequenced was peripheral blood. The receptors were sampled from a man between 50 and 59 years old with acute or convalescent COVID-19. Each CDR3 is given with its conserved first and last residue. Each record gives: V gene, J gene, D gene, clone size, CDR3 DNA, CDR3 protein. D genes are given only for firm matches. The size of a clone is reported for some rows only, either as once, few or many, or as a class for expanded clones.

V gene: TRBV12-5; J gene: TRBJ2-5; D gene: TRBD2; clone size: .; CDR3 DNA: TGTGCTAGTGGTTTGGGGTTCACTAGCGGGGGGCCAGAGACCCAGTACTTC; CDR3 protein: CASGLGFTSGGPETQYF
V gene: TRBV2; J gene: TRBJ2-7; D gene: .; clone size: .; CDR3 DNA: TGTGCCAGCAGCGCGGCAGGGGAGTTCGAGCAGTACTTC; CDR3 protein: CASSAAGEFEQYF
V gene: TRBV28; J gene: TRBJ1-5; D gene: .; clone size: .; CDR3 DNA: TGTGCCAGCAGATCGGTAGGGGAAGGGAATCAGCCCCAGCATTTT; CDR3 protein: CASRSVGEGNQPQHF
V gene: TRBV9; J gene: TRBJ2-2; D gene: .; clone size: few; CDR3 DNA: TGTGCCAGCAGCGTATCAATCCGAGCCACCAACACCGGGGAGCTGTTTTTT; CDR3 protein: CASSVSIRATNTGELFF
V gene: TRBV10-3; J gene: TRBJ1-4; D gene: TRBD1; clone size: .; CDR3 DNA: TGTGCCACACAGGGGGGTGAAAAACTGTTTTTT; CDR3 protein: CATQGGEKLFF
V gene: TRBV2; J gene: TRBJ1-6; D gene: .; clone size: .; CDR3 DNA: TGTGCCAGCAGTGAAGGGACAGCTAATTCACCCCTCCACTTT; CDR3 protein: CASSEGTANSPLHF
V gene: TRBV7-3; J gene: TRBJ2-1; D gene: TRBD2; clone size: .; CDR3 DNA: TGTGCCAGCAGCATTAGCGGGAGATACAATGAGCAGTTCTTC; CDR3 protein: CASSISGRYNEQFF
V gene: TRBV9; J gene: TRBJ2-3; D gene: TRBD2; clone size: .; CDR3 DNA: TGTGCCAGCAGCGTAGTTCCAGCGGGGAGCCCAGATACGCAGTATTTT; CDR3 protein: CASSVVPAGSPDTQYF
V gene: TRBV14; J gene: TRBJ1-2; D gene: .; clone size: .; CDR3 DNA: TGTGCCAGCAGCCGTACCGGGAGTTTCTATGGCTACACCTTC; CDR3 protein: CASSRTGSFYGYTF
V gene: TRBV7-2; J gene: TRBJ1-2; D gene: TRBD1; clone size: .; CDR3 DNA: TGTGCCAGCAGCTTACGACAGGGGGTTCGTAACTATGGCTACACCTTC; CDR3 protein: CASSLRQGVRNYGYTF
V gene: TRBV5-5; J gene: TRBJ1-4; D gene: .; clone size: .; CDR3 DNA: TGTGCCAGCAGCTTGGTGGTAGCAACTAATGAAAAACTGTTTTTT; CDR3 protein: CASSLVVATNEKLFF
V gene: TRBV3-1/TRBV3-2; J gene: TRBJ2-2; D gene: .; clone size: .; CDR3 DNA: TGTGCCAGCAGCCAAACGGACAGTAACGGGGAGCTGTTTTTT; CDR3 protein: CASSQTDSNGELFF
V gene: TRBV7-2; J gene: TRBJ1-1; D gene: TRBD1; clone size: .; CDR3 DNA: TGTGCCAGCAGGACAGGGAATTCGAACACTGAAGCTTTCTTT; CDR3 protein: CASRTGNSNTEAFF
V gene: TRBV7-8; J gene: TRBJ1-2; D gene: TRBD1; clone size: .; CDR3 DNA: TGTGCCAGCAGCTTAGCGCAGGGGGCCCAGGGCTACACCTTC; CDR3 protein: CASSLAQGAQGYTF